Below, one TCR beta chain is given with its context. The antigen is undetermined. The data were obtained in a study of post-analysis software for immune sequencing data. Study results and limitations: Roughly five TRBV segments appeared more often in patients than in controls, and TRBV5-6, TRBV5-1 and TRBV20-1 were among these.

The TCR beta cDNA libraries carried unique molecular identifiers. TCRdb redid the calling of the PCR reads with MiXCR, one entry per CDR3 protein. The sample has some 500,000 distinct CDR3 sequences, nearly 45% seen once; the top ten hold around an eighth. CDR1 and CDR2 (germline): SGHAT, FQNNGV. The CDR3 sequence is 14 residues long. The V and J ends lost 7 bases and 2 bases respectively, with 14 bases between them. The clonotype comes from a girl aged 10-17 years with multiple sclerosis. Sequenced input: blood. The gene calls are TRBV11-2 and TRBJ1-1; D call uncertain. The CDR3 DNA is TGTGCCAGCACCCCGAGCACAACTAACACTGAAGCTTTCTTT. It specifies CASTPSTTNTEAFF.